This T cell receptor beta chain was sequenced during a study of shared clonotypes between healthy human individuals. In this sample, this clone turned up once. Its antigen is not identified. TCRdb's table, derived via immunoSEQ multiplex PCR, lists solely in-frame clones and lacks some. The sample consists of 2.3 million or so clones, 93% of them appearing once. Broader study findings: Generation probability values for non-shared clonotypes were lower than those for clonotypes shared by all four donors.

With 5 bases clipped from V and 5 bases from J, the junction kept 4 bases outside the gene matches. CDR1 is LNHDA, CDR2 SQIVND, per germline (reference sequence). This CDR3 comprises 13 residues. This clonotype was obtained from a man younger than 35 in good health. Some clones in this sample may be carry-over from other donors' samples. The sample comprised naive CD4+ T cells from PBMCs. Subset here: CD45RA+ positively selected. The chain carries TRBV19 and TRBJ2-3, with TRBD1 matching 7 bases. The CDR3 spells CASSDRDRDTQYF. CDR3 nucleotides: TGTGCCAGTAGTGACCGGGACAGAGATACGCAGTATTTT.